The following is a TCR beta chain sequence with its context. This sample is part of a study of blood T cell repertoires in COVID-19. Across the study: Researchers got acute and convalescent COVID-19 samples from the United States, Italy and Spain.

Sequencing was performed with immunoSEQ multiplex PCR; in TCRdb, only in-frame clones are kept and a portion is missing. The sample lists about 200,000 clones, around nine tenths seen once, with roughly 4% in the top ten. The CDR3 is 17 residues long. Trimming removed 0 bases at V and 0 bases at J, with 14 bases between. CDR1 is LGHDT, CDR2 YNNKEL, per germline (reference sequence). The chain carries TRBV3-1 (or the pseudogene TRBV3-2) and TRBJ1-2; D unresolved. This receptor was obtained from a young woman with acute COVID-19. The sample consisted of PBMCs or T cells enriched from blood (not recorded which). The CDR3: CASSQEFLAVTNYGYTF. The CDR3, as DNA: TGTGCCAGCAGCCAAGAGTTTCTGGCAGTTACTAACTATGGCTACACCTTC.